This TCR beta chain was obtained from a study of cytomegalovirus exposure and HLA in healthy donors. Study-level information: A prior study identified 117 million unique TCR beta sequences from 200 million or so T cells.

Primers for the PCR totalled 60 Vbeta and 13 Jbeta. Only in-frame clones appear in the TCRdb table, and some are missing; sequencing was by immunoSEQ multiplex PCR. The sample includes some 150,000 clones, roughly 83% seen only once; the top ten take 3% to 4%. Germline V CDR1 and CDR2: SEHNR, FQNEAQ (reference sequence). There are 14 residues in the CDR3. V was trimmed by 3 bases and J by 1 base, leaving 6 bases between them. The V and J genes are TRBV7-9 and TRBJ2-2, with no clear D. This TCR was recovered from a human donor in good health. Specimen: PBMCs. This chain's CDR3 is CASSFRQNTGELFF. The DNA of the CDR3 is TGTGCCAGCAGCTTCAGACAGAACACCGGGGAGCTGTTTTTT.